The 31 T cell receptor beta chains in this list originate from one sample, sequenced in a study of beta chain features in type 1 diabetes. No cognate antigen is known for these TCRs. Expressed TCRB transcripts were sequenced because the entire RNA isolate underwent reverse transcription. Profiling relied on immunoSEQ multiplex PCR, and the TCRdb table lists in-frame clones only, not all of them. The sample includes more than 550,000 clones, over 12% of them seen just once. Study results and limitations: TCRB CDR3s from Type 1 diabetes patients were moderately but significantly shorter in all four CD4+ subsets.

Sequencing was performed on naive CD4+ T cells from blood. The receptor set was obtained from a man aged 18 to 30 with type 1 diabetes.

The chain combines TRBV6-6 with TRBJ2-7, with 8 positions matching TRBD1. J lost 3 bases, V lost 2 bases, and 9 bases had no gene match. This CDR3 has 16 amino acids. The germline V gene encodes CDR1 MNHNY and CDR2 SVGAGI (reference sequence). DNA of the CDR3: TGTGCCAGCAGTTACCTGGCGACAGGGGAAAGCTACGAGCAGTACTTC. The encoded protein is CASSYLATGESYEQYF.

The genes are TRBV9 and TRBJ2-7; the D gene is possibly TRBD1 (6 bases). Germline CDR1 and CDR2: SGDLS and YYNGEE. With 2 bases removed from V and 5 bases from J, the gap between germline ends came to 17 bases. This CDR3 region has 15 residues. The CDR3 region has the DNA TGTGCCAGCAGCGTGAGACAGGTCCTCTTTGACGAGCAGTACTTC. Translating gives CASSVRQVLFDEQYF. The entire variable domain, with the rest obtained from reference TRBV9 and TRBJ2-7, is as follows: DSGVTQTPKHLITATGQRVTLRCSPRSGDLSVYWYQQSLDQGLQFLIQYYNGEERAKGNILERFSAQQFPDLHSELNLSSLELGDSALYFCASSVRQVLFDEQYFGPGTRLTVT.

The J gene is TRBJ2-1, the V gene TRBV25-1, with a tentative D call TRBD1 (6 bases). Germline-derived CDR1 and CDR2 are MGHDK and SYGVNS. Trimming removed 4 bases at V and 3 bases at J, with 19 bases between. This CDR3 is built from 17 residues. The CDR3 here is CASSGPLGRGFYNEQFF. The CDR3 DNA reads TGTGCCAGCAGTGGACCTTTGGGCAGGGGTTTCTACAATGAGCAGTTCTTC.

The chain combines TRBV30 with TRBJ2-3; no reliable D call. Trimming stripped 2 bases from V and 2 bases from J, with 11 bases between. The CDR3 loop spans 14 amino acids. Germline V gene sequence: CDR1 GTSNPN, CDR2 SVGIG (reference sequence). The CDR3 sequence is CAWSWGGPTDTQYF. The CDR3 bases are TGTGCCTGGAGTTGGGGTGGCCCCACAGATACGCAGTATTTT.

This clone was seen only a few times. The rearrangement joins TRBV30 to TRBJ1-5; TRBD1 agrees at 8 bases. Germline lookup yields CDR1 GTSNPN and CDR2 SVGIG (reference sequence). The CDR3 contains 17 residues. V gave up 5 bases and J gave up 1 base; unmatched junction bases: 13. CDR3 residues: CAWAGTGGGGSNQPQHF. The CDR3, as DNA: TGTGCCTGGGCCGGGACAGGAGGCGGGGGCAGCAATCAGCCCCAGCATTTT.

This clone has a handful of counts. The chain joins TRBV19 to TRBJ1-1; D gene ambiguous. Germline CDR1 LNHDA, CDR2 SQIVND (reference sequence). Trimming took off 3 bases at V and 1 base at J, with 0 bases between the two ends. The CDR3 is made up of 11 amino acids. In DNA form, the CDR3 reads TGTGCCAGTAGTATGAACACTGAAGCTTTCTTT. Translation gives CASSMNTEAFF.

This sequence joins TRBV25-1 and TRBJ1-1; 10 bases align to TRBD1. CDR3 size: 16 residues. Germline assignment: CDR1 MGHDK and CDR2 SYGVNS. V trimming: 1 base; J trimming: 5 bases; junction bases outside the gene matches: 7. CDR3 DNA sequence: TGTGCCAGCAGTGAATTAGGGACAGGGGATACGACTGAAGCTTTCTTT. Its translation is CASSELGTGDTTEAFF.

A few counts support this clone. The V call is TRBV13, the J call TRBJ1-2; weak D call: TRBD1 (5 bases). With 5 bases removed from V and 3 bases from J, the gap between germline ends came to 10 bases. This CDR3 is built from 13 residues. CDR1 PRHDT and CDR2 FYEKMQ come from the germline V gene (reference sequence). This CDR3 is CASSTRQHYGYTF. CDR3 bases: TGTGCCAGCAGCACTAGACAGCACTATGGCTACACCTTC.

This clone was observed a few times. This chain joins TRBV2 and TRBJ1-5; 11 bases are a match to TRBD1. The CDR3 has 14 amino acids. Trimming removed 7 bases from V and 7 bases from J; junction bases left unmatched: 6. Germline-derived CDR1 and CDR2 are SNHLY and FYNNEI. CDR3 sequence: CASNGQGADQPQHF. The CDR3, as DNA: TGTGCCAGCAATGGACAGGGGGCGGACCAGCCCCAGCATTTT.

This sequence joins TRBV5-6 and TRBJ2-1, with 8 bases that match TRBD1. CDR3 length: 16 residues. Germline CDR1 is SGHDT and CDR2 is YYEEEE. The V gene end was trimmed by 3 bases and the J gene end by 0 bases; junction bases not matched to a gene: 5. Here the CDR3 reads CASSYRQGNSYNEQFF. CDR3 nucleotides: TGTGCCAGCAGCTATCGACAGGGGAACTCCTACAATGAGCAGTTCTTC. Drawing the rest from reference TRBV5-6 and TRBJ2-1, the complete variable domain is DAGVTQSPTHLIKTRGQQVTLRCSPKSGHDTVSWYQQALGQGPQFIFQYYEEEERQRGNFPDRFSGHQFPNYSSELNVNALLLGDSALYLCASSYRQGNSYNEQFFGPGTRLTVL.

The chain recombines TRBV7-8 with TRBJ2-5, with 7 nucleotides matching TRBD2. Germline V CDR1 and CDR2: SGHVS, FQNEAQ. The V segment lost 5 bases and the J segment 11 bases; nucleotides outside the gene matches: 8. The CDR3 totals 12 residues. For the CDR3, the DNA is TGTGCCAGCAGCCCGGGGGGTGAACCTCAGTACTTC. Its translation: CASSPGGEPQYF.

The J gene is TRBJ2-7, the V gene TRBV27; perhaps D is TRBD1 or TRBD2 (5 bases each). Germline V gene data show CDR1 as MNHEY and CDR2 as SMNVEV (reference sequence). The CDR3 is made up of 15 amino acids. Deletions cut 5 bases from V and 1 base from J, with 15 bases between. The chain's CDR3 is CASSMTVRGSYEQYF. The DNA for the CDR3 is TGTGCCAGCAGTATGACAGTCCGGGGTTCCTACGAGCAGTACTTC.

The J gene is TRBJ1-1, the V gene TRBV30, with D possibly matching TRBD1 (5 bases). Trimming pared 3 bases from V and 6 bases from J, leaving 8 bases between. The CDR3 spans 11 residues. Germline loops: CDR1 GTSNPN, CDR2 SVGIG (reference sequence). The CDR3 nucleotides read TGTGCCTGGAGCTCGACAGCTGAAGCTTTCTTT. As protein: CAWSSTAEAFF.

The chain employs TRBV27 and TRBJ2-3; tentatively, D is TRBD2 (5 bases). CDR1 and CDR2 (germline): MNHEY, SMNVEV (reference sequence). The CDR3 has 14 amino acids. Between the trimmed V and J ends, which lost 7 bases and 9 bases, there was a span of 20 bases. CDR3 in amino acids: CASTLGGRSGTQYF. The CDR3 DNA follows: TGTGCCAGCACCCTGGGTGGGAGATCGGGCACGCAGTATTTT.

This clone was observed a handful of times. The V call is TRBV29-1, the J call TRBJ2-6; tentatively, D is TRBD1 (5 bases). From germline, CDR1 is SQVTM and CDR2 ANQGSEA. With 1 base removed from V and 0 bases from J, the gap between germline ends came to 10 bases. This CDR3 contains 16 residues. For the CDR3, the DNA is TGCAGCGTTGAAGGGCAGGGCGTCTCTGGGGCCAACGTCCTGACTTTC. This gives the protein CSVEGQGVSGANVLTF.

The rearrangement joins TRBV10-3 to TRBJ2-1, with D possibly called TRBD1 or TRBD2 (6 bases each). This CDR3 comprises 16 residues. Trimming pared 0 bases from V and 6 bases from J, leaving 15 bases between. Germline V gene lookup returns CDR1 ENHRY and CDR2 SYGVKD. CDR3 DNA: TGTGCCATCAGTGAGTCATTGGGGGGCGAAGGCAATGAGCAGTTCTTC. As protein: CAISESLGGEGNEQFF.

This chain links TRBV6-6 with TRBJ2-1; weak D call: TRBD2 (7 bases). The CDR3 covers 15 residues. Germline lookup yields CDR1 MNHNY and CDR2 SVGAGI (reference sequence). Trimming stripped 6 bases from V and 3 bases from J, with 15 bases between. The CDR3 DNA is TGTGCCAGCAGCGATAGGGGGGGCAGCTACAATGAGCAGTTCTTC. Its protein product is CASSDRGGSYNEQFF.

This chain connects TRBV5-4 to TRBJ2-5, with TRBD2 as a possible D gene (6 bases). The CDR3 is 15 amino acids. Germline V gene data show CDR1 as SGHNT and CDR2 as YYREEE (reference sequence). Trimming took 3 bases from V and 4 from J, leaving 16 bases between them. The CDR3 region has the DNA TGTGCCAGCAGCTCCACAAAGACTAGTACAGAGACCCAGTACTTC. It translates to CASSSTKTSTETQYF. The full variable domain, rest sourced from reference TRBV5-4 and TRBJ2-5, is ETGVTQSPTHLIKTRGQQVTLRCSSQSGHNTVSWYQQALGQGPQFIFQYYREEENGRGNFPPRFSGLQFPNYSSELNVNALELDDSALYLCASSSTKTSTETQYFGPGTRLLVL.

This clone was counted between two and nine times. The chain links TRBV29-1 to TRBJ2-1; D is possibly TRBD2 (5 bases). V gave up 3 bases and J gave up 7 bases, with 13 bases separating them. The germline V gene has CDR1 SQVTM and CDR2 ANQGSEA. The CDR3 loop spans 13 amino acids. This CDR3 reads CSVEDWLGNEQFF. The DNA of the CDR3 is TGCAGCGTTGAGGACTGGTTAGGGAATGAGCAGTTCTTC.

The genes are TRBV2 and TRBJ2-1; tentatively, D is TRBD1 or TRBD2 (5 bases each). V lost 2 bases, J lost 7 bases, and 21 bases lay in between. From germline, CDR1 is SNHLY and CDR2 FYNNEI. This CDR3 region has 17 residues. CDR3 DNA sequence: TGTGCCAGCAGTGAATATGTGCGGGCAGGGATCAAAAATGAGCAGTTCTTC. Protein sequence: CASSEYVRAGIKNEQFF.

There are a few counts of this clone. The V call is TRBV4-2, the J call TRBJ2-5, with 12 positions matching TRBD2. The CDR3 extends over 16 amino acids. Trimming at V came to 1 base and at J to 2 bases, leaving 2 bases not matched to a gene. The germline gives CDR1 LGHNA, CDR2 YNFKEQ. CDR3 loop: CASSQGLAGGQETQYF. CDR3 nucleotide sequence: TGTGCCAGCAGCCAAGGGCTAGCGGGGGGGCAAGAGACCCAGTACTTC.

The chain links TRBV29-1 to TRBJ1-2; TRBD1 matches 10 bases. The junction had 5 bases not matched to a gene; V was cut back by 6 bases and J by 7 bases. The CDR3 runs 12 residues. Germline lookup yields CDR1 SQVTM and CDR2 ANQGSEA. The CDR3 nucleotides read TGCAGCGTCCGGGACAGGGGTTCTGGCTACACCTTC. It translates to CSVRDRGSGYTF.

This clone was observed many times. The rearrangement links TRBV19 to TRBJ2-1; D is possibly TRBD2 (5 bases). CDR1 LNHDA and CDR2 SQIVND come from the germline V gene (reference sequence). The CDR3 has 12 amino acids. The V and J ends lost 7 bases and 4 bases respectively, with 8 bases between them. This CDR3 reads CASNGNYNEQFF. CDR3 DNA sequence: TGTGCCAGTAACGGGAATTACAATGAGCAGTTCTTC.

The J gene is TRBJ2-6, the V gene TRBV5-4; D assignment may be TRBD1 or TRBD2 (6 bases each). Per germline, CDR1 SGHNT and CDR2 YYREEE (reference sequence). Trimming shortened V by 5 bases and J by 4 bases, and 16 bases separated the two germline ends. This CDR3 comprises 16 residues. The CDR3 DNA reads TGTGCCAGCAGTTTTGGGGGGCTGGCCGGGGCCAACGTCCTGACTTTC. Residues: CASSFGGLAGANVLTF.

The table lists this clone with a few counts. The chain couples TRBV7-6 to TRBJ2-7, with 9 bases aligning to TRBD1. V shed 3 bases, J shed 8 bases, and the junction held 11 bases outside the gene matches. CDR3 size: 15 residues. The V gene's germline CDR1 is SGHVS and CDR2 FNYEAQ. CDR3 loop: CASSFPGQGLDKQYF. The CDR3 DNA is TGTGCCAGCAGCTTCCCGGGACAGGGTCTTGACAAGCAGTACTTC.

This clone has only a few counts. This sequence joins TRBV4-2 and TRBJ2-5, with D perhaps TRBD2 (5 bases). This CDR3 is 13 amino acids long. Per the germline V gene, CDR1 is LGHNA and CDR2 is YNFKEQ. The V gene lost 5 bases and the J gene lost 3 bases, with 10 bases spanning the gap. CDR3 DNA sequence: TGTGCCAGCAGCGGGAGTGGGGAAGAGACCCAGTACTTC. As protein: CASSGSGEETQYF.

This chain links TRBV19 with TRBJ2-6; D unresolved. Deletions cut 3 bases from V and 0 bases from J, with 6 bases between. The CDR3 loop spans 15 amino acids. The germline gives CDR1 LNHDA, CDR2 SQIVND (reference sequence). CDR3 coding DNA: TGTGCCAGTAGTATGCTGATCTCTGGGGCCAACGTCCTGACTTTC. It encodes CASSMLISGANVLTF.

The table lists this clone with a few counts. V is TRBV10-3 and J is TRBJ2-2, with D possibly TRBD1 on 5 matching bases. V lost 3 bases, J lost 2 bases, and 7 bases lay in between. Looked up from germline, CDR1 is ENHRY and CDR2 is SYGVKD. The CDR3 has 14 amino acids. The DNA for the CDR3 is TGTGCCATCAGTGAAGGGGTAAACACCGGGGAGCTGTTTTTT. This translates into CAISEGVNTGELFF.

The gene calls are TRBV4-2 and TRBJ2-7; D remains unclear. CDR1 is LGHNA, CDR2 YNFKEQ, per germline. The CDR3 sequence is 13 residues long. Trimming stripped 1 base from V and 5 bases from J, with 9 bases between. CDR3 bases: TGTGCCAGCAGCCAAGCACCGGTGAACGAGCAGTACTTC. This sequence encodes CASSQAPVNEQYF.

The chain links TRBV7-9 to TRBJ1-6; a weak D match, TRBD1 (5 bases). Trimming removed 3 bases from V and 8 bases from J, with 11 bases in between. This CDR3 spans 14 amino acids. From germline, CDR1 is SEHNR and CDR2 FQNEAQ (reference sequence). CDR3 protein: CASSLRGVDSPLHF. In DNA form, the CDR3 reads TGTGCCAGCAGCTTGAGAGGGGTCGATTCACCCCTCCACTTT.

The J gene is TRBJ2-7, the V gene TRBV29-1, with 10 bases matching TRBD1. Germline V CDR1 and CDR2: SQVTM, ANQGSEA. The CDR3 loop spans 14 amino acids. J lost 5 bases, V lost 7 bases, and 11 bases had no gene match. The CDR3 region has the DNA TGCAGCGGGTTAAGTGGGACAGGGGCCAACGAGCAGTACTTC. It yields the protein CSGLSGTGANEQYF.